One and the same sample provided the 30 T cell receptor beta chains below, sequenced in a study of T cell responses to AZD1222 COVID-19 vaccine. Assay: immunoSEQ multiplex PCR; the TCRdb copy retains only in-frame clones and omits some. The data contain about 120,000 clones, roughly nine tenths of them singletons. This specimen was peripheral blood, taken on day 0 of AZD1222 vaccination. Receptor source: an adult in good health.

The rearrangement links TRBV28 to TRBJ1-3; weak D call: TRBD1 (6 bases). With 7 bases removed from V and 4 bases from J, the gap between germline ends came to 20 bases. The CDR3 has 16 residues. Germline CDR1 MDHEN, CDR2 SYDVKM. The CDR3 nucleotides are TGTGCCAGCACTGGAACCCCCCAGGGGTCCGGAAACACCATATATTTT. Amino acids: CASTGTPQGSGNTIYF. The entire variable domain, with the rest obtained from reference TRBV28 and TRBJ1-3, is as follows: DVKVTQSSRYLVKRTGEKVFLECVQDMDHENMFWYRQDPGLGLRLIYFSYDVKMKEKGDIPEGYSVSREKKERFSLILESASTNQTSMYLCASTGTPQGSGNTIYFGEGSWLTVV.

V is TRBV28 and J is TRBJ2-2, with D possibly matching TRBD2 (6 bases). The germline CDR1 and CDR2 sequences are MDHEN and SYDVKM. The CDR3 covers 14 residues. With 3 bases removed from V and 6 bases from J, the gap between germline ends came to 11 bases. Here the CDR3 reads CASSFTGGAGELFF. CDR3 nucleotide sequence: TGTGCCAGCAGTTTTACCGGGGGTGCCGGGGAGCTGTTTTTT.

This chain connects TRBV3-1 (or the pseudogene TRBV3-2) to TRBJ1-2; no firm D call. V lost 1 base to trimming and J lost 4 bases, with 7 bases between them. CDR1 is LGHDT and CDR2 is YNNKEL in the germline V gene (reference sequence). The CDR3 contains 13 residues. The DNA of the CDR3 is TGTGCCAGCAGCCAAGCGGATATCTATGGCTACACCTTC. It encodes CASSQADIYGYTF.

The rearrangement uses TRBV7-9 and TRBJ1-6; the D gene is possibly TRBD1 (5 bases). Trimming took off 7 bases at V and 10 bases at J, with 17 bases between the two ends. CDR3 length: 14 amino acids. CDR1 is SEHNR, CDR2 FQNEAQ, per germline (reference sequence). The DNA of the CDR3 is TGTGCCAGCAACTCCGGGACCCAGGCATCACCCCTCCACTTT. Its translation is CASNSGTQASPLHF.

This chain joins TRBV29-1 and TRBJ2-7, with 9 bases that match TRBD1. V lost 3 bases to trimming and J lost 4 bases; unmatched junction nucleotides: 4. Germline V gene lookup returns CDR1 SQVTM and CDR2 ANQGSEA. The CDR3 runs 13 residues. Written as DNA, the CDR3 is TGCAGCGTTGAGGAGGGACAGGGATACGAGCAGTACTTC. Translation: CSVEEGQGYEQYF.

This clone has a handful of counts. V gene TRBV28 combines with J gene TRBJ2-7, with no clear D. Trimming shortened V by 6 bases and J by 4 bases, and 10 bases separated the two germline ends. This CDR3 contains 12 residues. From germline, CDR1 is MDHEN and CDR2 SYDVKM. The CDR3 sequence is CASSLPRYEQYF. The CDR3 DNA follows: TGTGCCAGCAGCCTACCCCGTTACGAGCAGTACTTC.

The chain is built from TRBV5-1 and TRBJ2-1; D is undetermined. Trimming left V 2 bases short and J 0 bases short, with 12 bases between. The CDR3 loop spans 16 amino acids. Germline CDR1 is SGHRS and CDR2 is YFSETQ. Here the CDR3 reads CASSLRFSSSYNEQFF. For the CDR3, the DNA is TGCGCCAGCAGCTTAAGGTTTTCTAGCTCCTACAATGAGCAGTTCTTC.

The chain employs TRBV7-9 and TRBJ2-2, with TRBD2 matching 8 bases. The CDR3 loop spans 14 amino acids. V was pared by 1 base and J by 6 bases, with 1 base of the junction left unmatched. Per the germline V gene, CDR1 is SEHNR and CDR2 is FQNEAQ (reference sequence). The CDR3: CASSLGLAPGELFF. CDR3 DNA sequence: TGTGCCAGCAGCTTAGGACTAGCGCCCGGGGAGCTGTTTTTT.

The gene calls are TRBV9 and TRBJ2-1; D assignment may be TRBD1 or TRBD2 (7 bases each). This CDR3 contains 17 residues. V shed 4 bases and J shed 9 bases, with 26 bases lying between them. Looked up from germline, CDR1 is SGDLS and CDR2 is YYNGEE. CDR3 sequence (DNA): TGTGCCAGCAGCCCCCCCAGGGGGGGGGCCCGAGGCCTTGAGCAGTTCTTC. Amino acid sequence: CASSPPRGGARGLEQFF.

With respect to this clone: Other DNA sequences of this sample code for an identical CDR3. V is TRBV20-1 and J is TRBJ2-7; no clear D gene. This CDR3 has 11 residues. Trimming pared 6 bases from V and 3 bases from J, leaving 9 bases between. Looked up from germline, CDR1 is DFQATT and CDR2 is SNEGSKA (reference sequence). In nucleotides, the CDR3 is TGCAGTGCACCGGACGGCTACGAGCAGTACTTC. This encodes CSAPDGYEQYF.

Within the sample, this clone is medium-sized. The chain uses TRBV19 and TRBJ1-1; D might be TRBD1 (5 bases). Germline V gene data show CDR1 as LNHDA and CDR2 as SQIVND (reference sequence). V was trimmed by 5 bases and J by 3 bases, leaving 13 bases between them. This CDR3 contains 14 residues. DNA of the CDR3: TGTGCCAGTAGTGCCTCGGGGGGGTACACTGAAGCTTTCTTT. Amino acids: CASSASGGYTEAFF. Together with reference TRBV19 and TRBJ1-1, the CDR3 gives the full variable domain: DGGITQSPKYLFRKEGQNVTLSCEQNLNHDAMYWYRQDPGQGLRLIYYSQIVNDFQKGDIAEGYSVSREKKESFPLTVTSAQKNPTAFYLCASSASGGYTEAFFGQGTRLTVV.

The rearrangement joins TRBV6-5 to TRBJ1-5, with unresolved D. The V gene lost 2 bases and the J gene lost 1 base, with 3 bases spanning the gap. Germline CDR1 and CDR2: MNHEY and SVGAGI. The CDR3 extends over 13 amino acids. CDR3 loop: CASSYDSNQPQHF. The CDR3 DNA reads TGTGCCAGCAGTTACGACAGCAATCAGCCCCAGCATTTT.

The rearrangement joins TRBV28 to TRBJ1-3; D is undetermined. Looked up from germline, CDR1 is MDHEN and CDR2 is SYDVKM. Trimming took off 8 bases at V and 0 bases at J, with 8 bases between the two ends. The CDR3 is 13 amino acids. Here the CDR3 DNA reads TGTGCCAGCGTCACGGCCTCTGGAAACACCATATATTTT. It is translated as CASVTASGNTIYF.

This rearrangement joins TRBV4-1 to TRBJ2-7; D perhaps matches TRBD2 (6 bases). This CDR3 comprises 15 residues. CDR1 is MGHRA, CDR2 YSYEKL, per germline. V lost 0 bases and J lost 2, with 11 bases in between. The CDR3 spells CASSQEGDSTYEQYF. The CDR3 DNA reads TGCGCCAGCAGCCAAGAGGGGGACTCTACCTACGAGCAGTACTTC.

The chain has TRBV7-8 and TRBJ2-7, with D perhaps matching TRBD1 (8 bases). Germline loops: CDR1 SGHVS, CDR2 FQNEAQ. V lost 4 bases to trimming and J lost 5 bases, with 21 bases between them. This CDR3 comprises 16 residues. CDR3 nucleotides: TGTGCCAGCAGCTCCATTGGACAGGGAGGGAACCACGAGCAGTACTTC. Its translation: CASSSIGQGGNHEQYF.

This rearrangement joins TRBV7-9 to TRBJ2-1; the match to TRBD2 covers 8 bases. Germline V gene sequence: CDR1 SEHNR, CDR2 FQNEAQ (reference sequence). V was pared by 1 base and J by 3 bases, with 5 bases of the junction left unmatched. This CDR3 region has 16 residues. CDR3 coding DNA: TGTGCCAGCAGCTTAGTCTACGGGAGGGACTACAATGAGCAGTTCTTC. It encodes CASSLVYGRDYNEQFF.

This clone was found many times. V usage is TRBV2 and J usage is TRBJ2-1; TRBD1 agrees at 7 bases. V lost 5 bases to trimming and J lost 4 bases; unmatched junction nucleotides: 11. CDR1 SNHLY and CDR2 FYNNEI come from the germline V gene. The CDR3 has 16 amino acids. The CDR3 bases are TGTGCCAGCAGTTCGCAGGGGGTAGGAGGATACAATGAGCAGTTCTTC. As protein: CASSSQGVGGYNEQFF.

The chain links TRBV28 to TRBJ1-1; D call uncertain. Between the trimmed V and J ends, which lost 6 bases and 3 bases, there was a span of 8 bases. The CDR3 loop spans 12 amino acids. Germline V gene lookup returns CDR1 MDHEN and CDR2 SYDVKM. DNA for the CDR3: TGTGCCAGCAGCCCCAGCTACACTGAAGCTTTCTTT. Residues: CASSPSYTEAFF.

The J gene is TRBJ1-2, the V gene TRBV19; maybe TRBD1 (5 bases). The CDR3 runs 13 residues. Germline V lookup: CDR1 LNHDA, CDR2 SQIVND (reference sequence). The V end was cut by 4 bases, the J end by 4 bases, with 10 bases between. The chain's CDR3 is CASSTGTTYGYTF. The CDR3 coding sequence is TGTGCCAGTAGTACCGGGACTACCTATGGCTACACCTTC.

The chain has TRBV28 and TRBJ1-6; 7 bases line up with TRBD1. This CDR3 is 15 amino acids long. CDR1 is MDHEN and CDR2 is SYDVKM in the germline V gene. After removal of 3 bases from V and 6 bases from J, the junction contained 5 bases not matched to a gene. CDR3 in DNA: TGTGCCAGCAGTTTCCTGACAGGGCCTAATTCACCCCTCCACTTT. Translated, it gives CASSFLTGPNSPLHF.

This rearrangement joins TRBV12-3 or TRBV12-4 to TRBJ2-7; D is unresolved. The V and J ends lost 3 bases and 6 bases respectively, with 6 bases between them. The CDR3 runs 11 residues. CDR3 sequence reads: CASSFAFEQYF. CDR3 in DNA: TGTGCCAGCAGTTTTGCATTCGAGCAGTACTTC.

The chain links TRBV5-1 to TRBJ1-2; the D gene is possibly TRBD1 (5 bases). V was cut by 0 bases and J by 3 bases, with 9 bases left in between. Germline V gene lookup returns CDR1 SGHRS and CDR2 YFSETQ. The CDR3 covers 14 residues. As DNA, the CDR3 is TGCGCCAGCAGCTTGGAGGGGCGACACTATGGCTACACCTTC. Residues: CASSLEGRHYGYTF.

This clone turned up a few times. The chain recombines TRBV19 with TRBJ2-1; 7 positions agree with TRBD1. The CDR3 consists of 15 residues. The germline V gene has CDR1 LNHDA and CDR2 SQIVND (reference sequence). The V and J ends lost 7 bases and 3 bases, in that order; junction bases with no gene match: 9. CDR3: CASTVTGDSYNEQFF. CDR3 DNA: TGTGCCAGTACCGTTACAGGGGATAGCTACAATGAGCAGTTCTTC. Together with reference TRBV19 and TRBJ2-1, the CDR3 gives the full variable domain: DGGITQSPKYLFRKEGQNVTLSCEQNLNHDAMYWYRQDPGQGLRLIYYSQIVNDFQKGDIAEGYSVSREKKESFPLTVTSAQKNPTAFYLCASTVTGDSYNEQFFGPGTRLTVL.

The chain carries TRBV18 and TRBJ2-7, with TRBD1 identical over 11 bases. Trimming at V came to 3 bases and at J to 5 bases, leaving 6 bases not matched to a gene. Germline V gives CDR1 KGHSH, CDR2 LQKENI. This CDR3 has 15 amino acids. The CDR3 coding sequence is TGTGCCAGCTCACCTTCCTGGGGACAGGGGGACGAGCAGTACTTC. Protein sequence: CASSPSWGQGDEQYF.

The chain links TRBV14 to TRBJ2-7, with TRBD1 matching 12 bases. V shed 0 bases, J shed 3 bases, and the junction held 3 bases outside the gene matches. Germline V gene sequence: CDR1 SGHDN, CDR2 FVKESK. The CDR3 runs 16 residues. CDR3 sequence (DNA): TGTGCCAGCAGCCAAGACGGGGACAGGGGGCTCTACGAGCAGTACTTC. It is translated as CASSQDGDRGLYEQYF.

This sequence joins TRBV18 and TRBJ1-2, with 7 bases matching TRBD1. The CDR3 sequence is 13 residues long. Germline assignment: CDR1 KGHSH and CDR2 LQKENI. The V gene end was trimmed by 4 bases and the J gene end by 8 bases; junction bases not matched to a gene: 7. CDR3 in DNA: TGTGCCAGCTCACGGACAGGTCGAGAAGGCTACACCTTC. Its translation is CASSRTGREGYTF.

The chain has TRBV11-2 and TRBJ1-1; no clear D gene. Germline V gives CDR1 SGHAT, CDR2 FQNNGV. V gave up 1 base and J gave up 3 bases, with 3 bases separating them. The CDR3 loop spans 12 amino acids. CDR3 nucleotide sequence: TGTGCCAGCAGCTTAGTACACACTGAAGCTTTCTTT. Residues: CASSLVHTEAFF.

The chain combines TRBV19 with TRBJ1-5, with TRBD1 matching over 7 bases. V lost 2 bases to trimming and J lost 6 bases; unmatched junction nucleotides: 10. The CDR3 consists of 16 residues. The germline V gene has CDR1 LNHDA and CDR2 SQIVND (reference sequence). CDR3 in DNA: TGTGCCAGTAGTATATTAGTTAGGGGGCAGGGTCAGCCCCAGCATTTT. It translates to CASSILVRGQGQPQHF.

The V gene is TRBV7-6, the J gene TRBJ1-1; 10 bases match TRBD1. J lost 5 bases, V lost 0 bases, and 6 bases had no gene match. Germline loops: CDR1 SGHVS, CDR2 FNYEAQ. This CDR3 is 16 amino acids long. In DNA, the CDR3 is TGTGCCAGCAGCTTAGCGTTCGGGACAGGGGAAACTGAAGCTTTCTTT. Translation: CASSLAFGTGETEAFF.

The gene calls are TRBV7-8 and TRBJ2-1; D is possibly TRBD2 (6 bases). The CDR3 runs 15 residues. Trimming took off 5 bases at V and 2 bases at J, with 13 bases between the two ends. Germline assignment: CDR1 SGHVS and CDR2 FQNEAQ. The DNA for the CDR3 is TGTGCCAGCAGCCCTAGTGGAGGGGCCTACAATGAGCAGTTCTTC. This codes for CASSPSGGAYNEQFF.